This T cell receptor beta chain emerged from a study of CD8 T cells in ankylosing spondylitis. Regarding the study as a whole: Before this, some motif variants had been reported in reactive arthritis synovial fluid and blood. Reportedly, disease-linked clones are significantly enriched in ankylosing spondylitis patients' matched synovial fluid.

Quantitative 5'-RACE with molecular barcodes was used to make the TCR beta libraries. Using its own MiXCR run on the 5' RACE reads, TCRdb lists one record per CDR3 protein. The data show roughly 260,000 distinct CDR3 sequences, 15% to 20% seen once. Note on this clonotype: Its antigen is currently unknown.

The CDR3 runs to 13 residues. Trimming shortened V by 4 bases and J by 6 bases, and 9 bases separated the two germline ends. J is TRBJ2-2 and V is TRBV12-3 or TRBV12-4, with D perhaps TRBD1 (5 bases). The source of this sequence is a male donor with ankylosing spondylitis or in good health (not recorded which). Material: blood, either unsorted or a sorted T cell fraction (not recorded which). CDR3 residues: CASSSGYPGELFF. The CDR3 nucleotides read TGTGCCAGCAGTTCAGGGTATCCCGGGGAGCTGTTTTTT.